The entry below describes one T cell receptor (beta chain). The data derive from a study of T cells expressing NK-cell markers. On the study more broadly: It was sorted CD3+CD56-NKG2C+, CD3+CD56+NKG2C- and CD3+CD56+NKG2C+ T cells that provided the TCR beta repertoires. The eight sequenced donors comprised seven who were HCMV-seropositive and one who was seronegative.

One entry per CDR3 protein, without DNA, is what TCRdb gives after re-calling the 5' RACE reads. Its table lists 500,000 to 600,000 distinct CDR3 sequences. The CDR3 covers 15 residues. The sequenced material came from blood T cells: a sorted CD56 or NKG2C T cell subset, CD4+ or CD8+ T cells, or bulk PBMC T cells (not recorded which). This TCR came from a man aged 18 to 30 in good health. The chain joins TRBV12-3 or TRBV12-4 to TRBJ1-5. The CDR3 loop is CASSLGESSNQPQHF.